The 4 T cell receptor beta chains listed next were all sequenced from one sample in a study of shared clonotypes between healthy human individuals. CD8 cells classed as naive were CD45RO-negative and positively selected for CCR7, excluding terminally differentiated effector memory CD45RA+ cells. Method: immunoSEQ multiplex PCR; TCRdb's copy keeps in-frame clones and lacks some. The sample holds more than 2 million clones, just over 90% seen once. Sequences were obtained from naive CD8+ T cells from PBMCs. These receptors all come from a man aged 18 to 35 in good health. Some clones in this sample may be carry-over from other donors' samples.

The chain uses TRBV29-1 and TRBJ2-1; perhaps TRBD1 as D (5 bases). The V gene lost 6 bases and the J gene lost 3 bases, with 30 bases spanning the gap. The CDR3 has 19 amino acids. Germline loops: CDR1 SQVTM, CDR2 ANQGSEA. The CDR3 region is CSVKGIADSHIPSYNEQFF. In nucleotides, the CDR3 is TGCAGCGTCAAGGGGATAGCCGATTCCCATATACCTAGCTACAATGAGCAGTTCTTC.

This clone was seen a single time. V is TRBV7-3 and J is TRBJ2-1; TRBD1 matches 10 bases. Germline V gives CDR1 SGHTA, CDR2 FQGTGA. This CDR3 has 15 amino acids. The V and J ends lost 5 bases and 6 bases, in that order; junction bases with no gene match: 7. This chain's CDR3 is CASSGDRGLSNEQFF. The CDR3 nucleotides are TGTGCCAGCAGCGGAGACAGGGGGCTGAGCAATGAGCAGTTCTTC.

The chain recombines TRBV27 with TRBJ1-2, with a weak D call TRBD1 (6 bases). Germline CDR1 is MNHEY and CDR2 is SMNVEV (reference sequence). The CDR3 has 15 residues. V dropped 7 bases and J dropped 0 bases, with 15 bases sitting between them. In DNA form, the CDR3 reads TGTGCCAGCATGGGGGCTGGGGCCGCTAACTATGGCTACACCTTC. Encoded protein: CASMGAGAANYGYTF.

On this clone itself: Other DNA sequences in the same sample also yield this CDR3. This sequence joins TRBV27 and TRBJ2-7, with 9 bases fitting TRBD1. This CDR3 has 14 amino acids. Germline V gene sequence: CDR1 MNHEY, CDR2 SMNVEV (reference sequence). The J segment lost 1 base and the V segment lost 5 bases, leaving 3 bases of the junction unmatched. The CDR3 is CASSIQGASYEQYF. CDR3 in DNA: TGTGCCAGCAGTATACAGGGGGCATCCTACGAGCAGTACTTC.